The rows below give T cell receptor beta chains drawn from one sample of a study of spatial heterogeneity in lung cancer. Using its own MiXCR run on the 5' RACE reads, TCRdb lists one record per CDR3 protein. Of some 100,000 distinct CDR3 sequences listed, about an eighth are singletons. Sample: PBMCs, taken at surgery. These TCRs come from a male donor with early-stage non-small cell lung cancer. CDR3s include the opening cysteine and the closing phenylalanine or tryptophan. D genes are given only for firm matches. Clone size is given for some rows only: seen once, a few or many times, or a class if the clone is expanded.

j_gene: TRBJ2-2; d_gene: TRBD2; v_gene: TRBV11-1; abundance: many; CDR3aa: CASSPAGVGTGELFF; CDR3nt: TGTGCCAGCAGCCCCGCGGGGGTAGGCACCGGGGAGCTGTTTTTT
j_gene: TRBJ1-3; d_gene: TRBD1; v_gene: TRBV29-1; abundance: many; CDR3aa: CSVGGQAGNTIYF; CDR3nt: TGCAGCGTAGGAGGACAGGCTGGAAACACCATATATTTT
j_gene: TRBJ1-5; d_gene: -; v_gene: TRBV20-1; abundance: -; CDR3aa: CSAQRQVISNQPQHF; CDR3nt: TGCAGTGCACAACGTCAGGTGATTAGCAATCAGCCCCAGCATTTT
j_gene: TRBJ1-4; d_gene: -; v_gene: TRBV10-2; abundance: -; CDR3aa: CASSESRGSTNEKLFF; CDR3nt: TGCGCCAGCAGTGAAAGTCGAGGTTCAACTAATGAAAAACTGTTTTTT
j_gene: TRBJ2-3; d_gene: -; v_gene: TRBV28; abundance: few; CDR3aa: CASSAPWSPTGTQYF; CDR3nt: TGTGCCAGCAGCGCCCCCTGGAGCCCAACGGGTACGCAGTATTTT
j_gene: TRBJ1-2; d_gene: TRBD1; v_gene: TRBV6-2/TRBV6-3; abundance: -; CDR3aa: CASRTTGGAMNYGYTF; CDR3nt: TGTGCCAGCAGAACGACAGGGGGCGCGATGAACTATGGCTACACCTTC
j_gene: TRBJ1-4; d_gene: TRBD1; v_gene: TRBV28; abundance: few; CDR3aa: CASSEETGGSEKLFF; CDR3nt: TGTGCCAGCAGTGAGGAAACAGGGGGAAGTGAAAAACTGTTTTTT
j_gene: TRBJ1-1; d_gene: TRBD1; v_gene: TRBV12-3/TRBV12-4; abundance: many; CDR3aa: CASSFRDRRRGTEAFF; CDR3nt: TGTGCCAGCAGTTTCAGGGACAGGCGAAGGGGCACTGAAGCTTTCTTT
j_gene: TRBJ2-2; d_gene: -; v_gene: TRBV29-1; abundance: -; CDR3aa: CSVVTGGHTGELFF; CDR3nt: TGCAGCGTTGTGACCGGGGGCCACACCGGGGAGCTGTTTTTT
j_gene: TRBJ1-1; d_gene: TRBD1; v_gene: TRBV6-2/TRBV6-3; abundance: -; CDR3aa: CASSKQGTEAFF; CDR3nt: TGTGCCAGCAGTAAACAGGGGACCGAAGCTTTCTTT
j_gene: TRBJ1-2; d_gene: -; v_gene: TRBV6-1; abundance: few; CDR3aa: CASSYWYGYTF; CDR3nt: TGTGCCAGCAGTTACTGGTATGGCTACACCTTC
j_gene: TRBJ1-5; d_gene: -; v_gene: TRBV11-2; abundance: few; CDR3aa: CASSSRTVQHF; CDR3nt: TGTGCCAGCAGCTCTCGGACAGTTCAGCATTTT
j_gene: TRBJ2-5; d_gene: TRBD1; v_gene: TRBV9; abundance: many; CDR3aa: CASNEQGSGETQYF; CDR3nt: TGTGCCAGCAACGAACAGGGGTCCGGAGAGACCCAGTACTTC
j_gene: TRBJ2-1; d_gene: -; v_gene: TRBV10-3; abundance: few; CDR3aa: CATFGLGAEQFF; CDR3nt: TGTGCCACCTTCGGCCTTGGGGCTGAGCAGTTCTTC
j_gene: TRBJ2-3; d_gene: -; v_gene: TRBV16; abundance: many; CDR3aa: CASSQKNPDTQYF; CDR3nt: TGTGCCAGCAGCCAGAAAAACCCAGATACGCAGTATTTT
j_gene: TRBJ2-3; d_gene: -; v_gene: TRBV6-5; abundance: -; CDR3aa: CASMGRVTDTQYF; CDR3nt: TGTGCCAGCATGGGCAGGGTTACAGATACGCAGTATTTT
j_gene: TRBJ1-2; d_gene: -; v_gene: TRBV12-3/TRBV12-4; abundance: -; CDR3aa: CASSLTGSPNYGYTF; CDR3nt: TGTGCCAGCAGTTTAACCGGGAGCCCTAACTATGGCTACACCTTC